This record covers a single T cell receptor (beta chain). From roughly 390 ng of RNA, a library with molecular barcoded alpha/delta and beta/gamma adaptors was made. TCRdb itself ran the reads through MiXCR, one entry per CDR3 protein. The sample holds around 40,000 distinct CDR3 sequences; roughly 15% are singletons and the top ten take 25% to 30%. The CDR3 has 13 residues. V was pared by 4 bases and J by 3 bases, with 7 bases between. CDR1 and CDR2 from the germline V gene are SEHNR and FQNEAQ (reference sequence). This record belongs to a study of read filtering for tumor transcriptome and immune sequencing. Bone marrow was sampled from every patient at the time of active disease.

The chain links TRBV7-9 to TRBJ2-1; D gene uncertain. The sample consisted of a population of CD138-negative cells sorted from bone marrow. The TCR was taken from a donor over 35 with multiple myeloma. The CDR3 is CASSWASYNEQFF. The CDR3 DNA reads as TGTGCCAGCAGCTGGGCTAGCTACAATGAGCAGTTCTTC.